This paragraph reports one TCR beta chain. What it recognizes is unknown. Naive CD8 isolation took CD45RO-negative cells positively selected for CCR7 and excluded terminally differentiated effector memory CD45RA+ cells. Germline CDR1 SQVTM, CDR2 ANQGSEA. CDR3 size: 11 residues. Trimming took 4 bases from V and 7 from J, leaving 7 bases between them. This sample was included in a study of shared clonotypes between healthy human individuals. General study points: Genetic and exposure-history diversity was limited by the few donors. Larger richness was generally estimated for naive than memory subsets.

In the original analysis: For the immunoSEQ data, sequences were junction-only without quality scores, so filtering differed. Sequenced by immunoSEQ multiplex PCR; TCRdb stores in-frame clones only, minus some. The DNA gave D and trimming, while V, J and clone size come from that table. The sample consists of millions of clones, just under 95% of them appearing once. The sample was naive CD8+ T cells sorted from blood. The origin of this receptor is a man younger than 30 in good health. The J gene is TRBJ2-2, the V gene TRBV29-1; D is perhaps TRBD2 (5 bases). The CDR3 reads CSVGTLGELFF. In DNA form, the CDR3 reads TGCAGCGTTGGGACTCTCGGGGAGCTGTTTTTT.